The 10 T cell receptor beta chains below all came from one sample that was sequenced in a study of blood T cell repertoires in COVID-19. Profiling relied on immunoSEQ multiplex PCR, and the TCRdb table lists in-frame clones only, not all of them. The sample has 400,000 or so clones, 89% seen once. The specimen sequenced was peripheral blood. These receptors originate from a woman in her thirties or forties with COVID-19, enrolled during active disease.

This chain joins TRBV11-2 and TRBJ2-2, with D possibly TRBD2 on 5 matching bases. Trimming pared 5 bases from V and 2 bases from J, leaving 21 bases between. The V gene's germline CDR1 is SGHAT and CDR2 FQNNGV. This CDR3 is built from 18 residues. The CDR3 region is CASSTFGGLFSNTGELFF. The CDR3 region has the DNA TGTGCCAGCAGCACGTTCGGTGGACTGTTTTCTAACACCGGGGAGCTGTTTTTT. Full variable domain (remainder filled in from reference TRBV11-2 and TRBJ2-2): EAGVAQSPRYKIIEKRQSVAFWCNPISGHATLYWYQQILGQGPKLLIQFQNNGVVDDSQLPKDRFSAERLKGVDSTLKIQPAKLEDSAVYLCASSTFGGLFSNTGELFFGEGSRLTVL.

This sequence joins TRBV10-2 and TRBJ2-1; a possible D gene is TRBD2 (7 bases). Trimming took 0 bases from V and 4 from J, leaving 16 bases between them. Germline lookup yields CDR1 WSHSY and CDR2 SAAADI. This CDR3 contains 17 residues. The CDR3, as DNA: TGCGCCAGCAGTGAGTCGGGTAGGGGGGGGCCGTACAATGAGCAGTTCTTC. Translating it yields CASSESGRGGPYNEQFF.

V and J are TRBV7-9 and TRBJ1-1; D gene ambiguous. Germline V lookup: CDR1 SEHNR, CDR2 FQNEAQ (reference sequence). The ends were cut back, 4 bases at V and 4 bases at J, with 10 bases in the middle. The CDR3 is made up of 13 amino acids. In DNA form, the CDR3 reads TGTGCCAGCAGCTCTACAGCGGGCACTGAAGCTTTCTTT. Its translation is CASSSTAGTEAFF.

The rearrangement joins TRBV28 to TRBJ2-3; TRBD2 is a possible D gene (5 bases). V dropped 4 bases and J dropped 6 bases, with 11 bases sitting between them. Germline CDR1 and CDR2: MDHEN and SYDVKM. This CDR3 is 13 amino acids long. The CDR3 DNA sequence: TGTGCCAGCAGTTCCGGGCGGGCGGATACGCAGTATTTT. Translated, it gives CASSSGRADTQYF.

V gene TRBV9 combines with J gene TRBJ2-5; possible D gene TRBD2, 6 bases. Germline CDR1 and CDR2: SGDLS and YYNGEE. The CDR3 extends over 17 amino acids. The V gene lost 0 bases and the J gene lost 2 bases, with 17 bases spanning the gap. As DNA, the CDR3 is TGTGCCAGCAGCGTAGGTTGGTGGGAGGCGGGTCAAGAGACCCAGTACTTC. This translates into CASSVGWWEAGQETQYF.

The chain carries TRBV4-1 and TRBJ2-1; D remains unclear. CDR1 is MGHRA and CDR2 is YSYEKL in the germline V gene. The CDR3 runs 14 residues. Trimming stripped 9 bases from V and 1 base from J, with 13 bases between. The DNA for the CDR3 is TGCGCCAGGTTACTATACAATTCCTACAATGAGCAGTTCTTC. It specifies CARLLYNSYNEQFF.

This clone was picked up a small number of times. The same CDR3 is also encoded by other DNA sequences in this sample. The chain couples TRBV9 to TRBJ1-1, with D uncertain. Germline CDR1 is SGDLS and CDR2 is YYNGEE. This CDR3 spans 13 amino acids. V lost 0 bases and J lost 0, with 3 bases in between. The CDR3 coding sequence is TGTGCCAGCAGCGTAGCGTTGAACACTGAAGCTTTCTTT. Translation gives CASSVALNTEAFF.

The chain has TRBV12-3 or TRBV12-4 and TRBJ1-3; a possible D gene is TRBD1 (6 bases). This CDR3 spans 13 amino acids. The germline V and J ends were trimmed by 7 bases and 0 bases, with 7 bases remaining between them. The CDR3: CASKQGSGNTIYF. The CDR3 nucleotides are TGTGCCAGCAAACAGGGCTCTGGAAACACCATATATTTT.

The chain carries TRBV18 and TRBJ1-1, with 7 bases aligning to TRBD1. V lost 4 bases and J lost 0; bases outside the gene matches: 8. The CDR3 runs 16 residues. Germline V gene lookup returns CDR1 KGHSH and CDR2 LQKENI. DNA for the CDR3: TGTGCCAGCTCACTAAACAGGGGAATCATGAACACTGAAGCTTTCTTT. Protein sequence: CASSLNRGIMNTEAFF.

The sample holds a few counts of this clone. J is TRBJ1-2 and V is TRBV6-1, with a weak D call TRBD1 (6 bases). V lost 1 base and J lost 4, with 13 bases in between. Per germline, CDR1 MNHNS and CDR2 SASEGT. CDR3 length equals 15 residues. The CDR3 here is CASSEEGGGGYGYTF. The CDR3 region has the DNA TGTGCCAGCAGTGAAGAAGGGGGGGGTGGCTATGGCTACACCTTC.